These 9 T cell receptor beta chains were sequenced from one sample in a study of T cells in Graves' hyperthyroidism and ophthalmopathy. From RNA transcripts, TCR beta CDR3 regions were amplified. With the HTBI primer set, the TCR CDR3 went through a first round of RT-PCR. TCRdb fed the multiplex PCR reads into MiXCR, producing one record per CDR3 protein. Of about 620,000 distinct CDR3 sequences listed, about 16% are singletons. Sequenced sample: blood. These receptors were taken from a woman aged 25-40 years with Graves' hyperthyroidism.

This clonotype was detected ten times or more. CDR3 coding DNA: TGCAGTGCCTGCCCGGGGACCGAGAGCTCCTACGAGCAGTACTTC. Its protein product is CSACPGTESSYEQYF. V gene TRBV20-1 combines with J gene TRBJ2-7; D possibly matches TRBD1 or TRBD2 (5 bases each). Germline-derived CDR1 and CDR2 are DFQATT and SNEGSKA (reference sequence). V gave up 6 bases and J gave up 0 bases, with 18 bases separating them. This CDR3 has 15 residues.

This clonotype was counted a few times. This chain links TRBV18 with TRBJ2-2; the D is unclear. Germline lookup yields CDR1 KGHSH and CDR2 LQKENI. The CDR3 runs 13 residues. Trimming took 1 base from V and 6 from J, leaving 6 bases between them. The CDR3 loop is CASSPQNAGELFF. In DNA form, the CDR3 reads TGTGCCAGCTCACCACAAAACGCCGGGGAGCTGTTTTTT.

Ten or more counts support this clonotype. This chain connects TRBV12-5 to TRBJ2-5; either TRBD1 or TRBD2 may fit D (5 bases each). V was pared by 6 bases and J by 0 bases, with 14 bases between. There are 15 residues in the CDR3. Germline V gene sequence: CDR1 LGHNT, CDR2 FRNRAP. The CDR3 loop is CASGAGKRNQETQYF. In DNA, the CDR3 is TGTGCTAGTGGCGCAGGGAAGCGGAACCAAGAGACCCAGTACTTC.

This clonotype came up a few times. The rearrangement uses TRBV30 and TRBJ1-5, with D unclear. Trimming shortened V by 4 bases and J by 2 bases, and 9 bases separated the two germline ends. Per germline, CDR1 GTSNPN and CDR2 SVGIG (reference sequence). The length of the CDR3 is 13 residues. In nucleotides, the CDR3 is TGTGCCTGGAACGACGTAGGCAATCAGCCCCAGCATTTT. Encoded protein: CAWNDVGNQPQHF.

The chain employs TRBV7-9 and TRBJ1-5; 7 nucleotides match TRBD1. Trimming at V came to 6 bases and at J to 0 bases, leaving 2 bases not matched to a gene. Germline V gene sequence: CDR1 SEHNR, CDR2 FQNEAQ (reference sequence). The CDR3 contains 14 residues. The CDR3 protein is CASSSGGSNQPQHF. The CDR3 DNA sequence: TGTGCCAGCAGTTCAGGGGGTAGCAATCAGCCCCAGCATTTT.

This clonotype showed up just once. The chain's CDR3 is CASIKASGNTIYF. The CDR3, as DNA: TGTGCCAGCATAAAAGCTTCTGGAAACACCATATATTTT. The rearrangement joins TRBV6-1 to TRBJ1-3; D is uncertain. Germline assignment: CDR1 MNHNS and CDR2 SASEGT. Between the trimmed V and J ends, which lost 7 bases and 1 base, there was a span of 8 bases. This CDR3 is 13 amino acids long.

This clonotype occurred many times. CDR3 region: CASSGTGTGDGYTEAFF. In nucleotides, the CDR3 is TGCGCCAGCAGCGGAACCGGGACAGGCGACGGGTACACTGAAGCTTTCTTT. The chain is built from TRBV5-1 and TRBJ1-1, with 8 bases that match TRBD1. From germline, CDR1 is SGHRS and CDR2 YFSETQ. V dropped 4 bases and J dropped 3; count of bases not matched to a gene: 14. The CDR3 length is 17 residues.

This clonotype was picked up a small number of times. V gene TRBV20-1 combines with J gene TRBJ1-5; D call uncertain. From germline, CDR1 is DFQATT and CDR2 SNEGSKA (reference sequence). This CDR3 contains 13 residues. V was trimmed by 3 bases and J by 6 bases, leaving 12 bases between them. The chain's CDR3 is CSASASASQPQHF. DNA of the CDR3: TGCAGTGCTAGTGCGTCAGCTAGTCAGCCCCAGCATTTT.

This clonotype was observed at least ten times. V and J are TRBV27 and TRBJ2-2; D remains ambiguous. Trimming stripped 3 bases from V and 0 bases from J, with 11 bases between. This CDR3 comprises 16 residues. Germline CDR1 reads MNHEY; CDR2 reads SMNVEV (reference sequence). In nucleotides, the CDR3 is TGTGCCAGCAGTTTTCCTCGTGATACGAACACCGGGGAGCTGTTTTTT. Amino acids: CASSFPRDTNTGELFF.